This T cell receptor (beta chain) was observed in a study of response to subunit inactivated influenza vaccine. At least ten counts were recorded for this clonotype. Its antigen is undetermined. Study results and limitations: The authors suggested that few new T cells are recruited per seasonal influenza vaccination.

TCRdb re-derived calls from the RT-PCR reads in MiXCR, one entry per CDR3 protein. Counted here are about 700,000 distinct CDR3 sequences, about 15% occurring once; the ten biggest clones make up less than 9%. The CDR3 loop spans 13 amino acids. V shed 1 base and J 11 bases; nucleotides not matched to a gene: 3. The germline V gene has CDR1 SGHAT and CDR2 FQNNGV. This TCR derives from a man between 45 and 60 years old who received an inactivated influenza vaccine. V and J are TRBV11-2 and TRBJ2-4; 9 bases map to TRBD2. The material was PBMCs from blood, obtained around two weeks before vaccination. Here the CDR3 reads CASSLGIAGVQYF. CDR3 nucleotides: TGTGCCAGCAGCTTAGGAATAGCGGGGGTTCAGTACTTC.